The entry that follows covers one T cell receptor beta chain sequence. The protocol was immunoSEQ multiplex PCR, while the TCRdb copy is restricted to in-frame clones and leaves out a portion. The sample shows roughly 45,000 clones, 75% to 95% of them seen only once. The sample is drawn from a study of T cell changes during pregnancy in multiple sclerosis. Trimming took 7 bases from V and 4 from J; bases not matched to a gene: 6. The length of the CDR3 is 14 residues. Germline V CDR1 and CDR2: LNHDA, SQIVND (reference sequence). The sequences come from CD8+ T cells from peripheral blood mononuclear cells, collected after pregnancy. The receptor comes from a female donor with multiple sclerosis, enrolled in a pregnancy study. The rearrangement links TRBV19 to TRBJ1-4; 7 nucleotides align to TRBD1. CDR3 sequence: CASTKTGHNEKLFF. CDR3 nucleotide sequence: TGTGCCAGTACTAAGACAGGGCATAATGAAAAACTGTTTTTT. The full variable domain, rest sourced from reference TRBV19 and TRBJ1-4, is DGGITQSPKYLFRKEGQNVTLSCEQNLNHDAMYWYRQDPGQGLRLIYYSQIVNDFQKGDIAEGYSVSREKKESFPLTVTSAQKNPTAFYLCASTKTGHNEKLFFGSGTQLSVL.